This T cell receptor (beta chain) is from a study of patients and donors after allogeneic stem cell transplantation. Germline CDR1 reads SGHVS; CDR2 reads FNYEAQ. The V end lost 3 bases, the J end lost 9 bases, and 12 bases lay between the germline ends. This CDR3 region has 13 residues. Each CDR3 protein gets one entry after TCRdb re-called the RT-PCR reads with MiXCR. The sample records 900,000 to 1,000,000 distinct CDR3 sequences, 15% to 20% being singletons. The J gene is TRBJ2-1, the V gene TRBV7-6; D not certain. The sample consisted of blood, either unsorted or a sorted T cell fraction (not recorded which). This receptor was taken from a human donor who was either an allogeneic HSCT recipient or a stem cell or donor lymphocyte infusion donor (not recorded which). It is not recorded whose cells these are; they may come from a transplant donor. CDR3 in amino acids: CASSLSSRSEQFF. Here the CDR3 DNA reads TGTGCCAGCAGCTTGTCGTCGAGGAGTGAGCAGTTCTTC.